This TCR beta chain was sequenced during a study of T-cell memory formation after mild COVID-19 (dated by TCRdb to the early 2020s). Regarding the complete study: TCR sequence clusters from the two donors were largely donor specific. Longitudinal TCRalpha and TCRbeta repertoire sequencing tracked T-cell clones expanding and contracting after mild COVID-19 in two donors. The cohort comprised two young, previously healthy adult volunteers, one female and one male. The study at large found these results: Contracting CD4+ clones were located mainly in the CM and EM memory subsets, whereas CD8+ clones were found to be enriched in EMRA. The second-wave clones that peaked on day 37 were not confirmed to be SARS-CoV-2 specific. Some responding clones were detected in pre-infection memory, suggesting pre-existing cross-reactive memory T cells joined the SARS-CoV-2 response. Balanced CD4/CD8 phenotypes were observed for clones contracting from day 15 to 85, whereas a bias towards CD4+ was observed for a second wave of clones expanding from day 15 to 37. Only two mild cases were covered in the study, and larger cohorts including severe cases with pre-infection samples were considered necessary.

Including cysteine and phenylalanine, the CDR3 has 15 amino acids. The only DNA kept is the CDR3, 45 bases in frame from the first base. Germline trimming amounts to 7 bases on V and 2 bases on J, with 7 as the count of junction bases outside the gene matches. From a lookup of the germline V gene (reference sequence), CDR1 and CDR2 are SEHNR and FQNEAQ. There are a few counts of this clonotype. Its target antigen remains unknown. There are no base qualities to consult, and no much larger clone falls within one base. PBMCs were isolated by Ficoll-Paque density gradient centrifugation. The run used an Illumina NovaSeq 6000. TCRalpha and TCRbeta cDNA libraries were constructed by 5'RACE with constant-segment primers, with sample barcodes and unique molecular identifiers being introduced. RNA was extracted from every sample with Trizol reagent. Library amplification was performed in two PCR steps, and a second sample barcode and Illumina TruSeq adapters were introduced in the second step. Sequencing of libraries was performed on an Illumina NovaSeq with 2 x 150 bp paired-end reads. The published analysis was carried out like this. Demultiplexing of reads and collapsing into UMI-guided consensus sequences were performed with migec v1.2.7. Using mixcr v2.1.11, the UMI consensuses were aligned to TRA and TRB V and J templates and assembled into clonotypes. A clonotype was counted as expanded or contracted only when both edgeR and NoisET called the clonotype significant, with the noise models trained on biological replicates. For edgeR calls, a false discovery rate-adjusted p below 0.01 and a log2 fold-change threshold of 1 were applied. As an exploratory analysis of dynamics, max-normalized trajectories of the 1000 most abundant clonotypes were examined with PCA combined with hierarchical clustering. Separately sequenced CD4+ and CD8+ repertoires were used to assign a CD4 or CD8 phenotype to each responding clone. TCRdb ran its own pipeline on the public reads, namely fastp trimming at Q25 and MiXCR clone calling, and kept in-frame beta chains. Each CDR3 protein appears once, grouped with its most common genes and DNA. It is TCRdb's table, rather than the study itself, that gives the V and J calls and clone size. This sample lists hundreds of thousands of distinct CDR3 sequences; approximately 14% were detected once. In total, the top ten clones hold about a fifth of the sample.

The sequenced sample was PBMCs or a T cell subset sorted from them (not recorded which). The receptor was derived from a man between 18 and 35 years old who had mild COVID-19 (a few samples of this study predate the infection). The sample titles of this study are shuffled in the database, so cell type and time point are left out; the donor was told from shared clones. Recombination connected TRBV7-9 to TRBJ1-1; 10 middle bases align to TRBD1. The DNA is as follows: TGTGCCAGCACTCGGGGGGACAGGGGTAACACTGAAGCTTTCTTT. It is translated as CASTRGDRGNTEAFF.